The sequence of this TCR beta chain was determined in a study of beta chain features in type 1 diabetes. cDNA synthesis used the whole RNA isolate, giving expressed TCRB sequences. Clones were sequenced by immunoSEQ multiplex PCR, and TCRdb holds only the in-frame ones, with some missing. The sample carries under 450,000 clones, approximately 15% recorded once. This clone was detected a few times. Each of the CD4+ naive, central memory, regulatory and stem cell-like memory populations was sorted via CD45RO/CCR7/CD25/CD127/CD95/CD27. The V gene's germline CDR1 is SGHAT and CDR2 FQDESV (reference sequence). V lost 2 bases to trimming and J lost 4 bases, with 20 bases between them. The CDR3 runs 17 residues.

The chain uses TRBV11-1 and TRBJ2-5; D is perhaps TRBD1 (5 bases). The sequence was obtained from a woman aged 18-29 years in good health. Sequences were obtained from naive CD4+ T cells from blood. Here the CDR3 reads CASSLRHGAVVAETQYF. The CDR3 nucleotides read TGTGCCAGCAGCTTAAGGCATGGGGCGGTTGTGGCAGAGACCCAGTACTTC.